Listed here is a single TCR beta chain. These data are taken from a study of cytomegalovirus exposure and HLA in healthy donors. The data were produced by immunoSEQ multiplex PCR, yet TCRdb's version contains in-frame clones alone and is incomplete. The repertoire consists of some 310,000 clones, with 88% occurring once and the leading ten covering around 0.96%. In germline, CDR1 is LGHNA, CDR2 YSLEER. With V trimmed by 5 bases and J by 7 bases, 13 bases remained unmatched. This CDR3 has 15 residues. The origin of this receptor is a man aged 25-45 years in good health and CMV-seronegative. Sequenced: PBMCs. The chain uses TRBV4-3 and TRBJ1-1, with 7 bases identical to TRBD1. The CDR3 sequence: CASSTQTGIVVEAFF. The DNA for the CDR3 is TGCGCCAGCAGCACCCAGACAGGGATAGTTGTTGAAGCTTTCTTT.